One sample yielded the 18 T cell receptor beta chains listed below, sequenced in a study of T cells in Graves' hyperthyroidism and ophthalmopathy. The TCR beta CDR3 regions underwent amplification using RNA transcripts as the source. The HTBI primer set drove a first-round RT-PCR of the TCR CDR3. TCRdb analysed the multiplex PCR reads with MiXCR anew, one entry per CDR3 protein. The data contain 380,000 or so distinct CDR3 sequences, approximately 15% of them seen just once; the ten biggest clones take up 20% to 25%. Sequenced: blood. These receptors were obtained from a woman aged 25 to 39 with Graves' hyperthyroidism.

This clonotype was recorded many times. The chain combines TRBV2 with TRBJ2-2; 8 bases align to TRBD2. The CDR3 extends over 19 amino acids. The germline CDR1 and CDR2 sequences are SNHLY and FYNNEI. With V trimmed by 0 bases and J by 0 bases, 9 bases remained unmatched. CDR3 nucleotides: TGTGCCAGCAGTGAAGCCGGGGGGGGCGGGACCTCGAACACCGGGGAGCTGTTTTTT. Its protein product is CASSEAGGGGTSNTGELFF.

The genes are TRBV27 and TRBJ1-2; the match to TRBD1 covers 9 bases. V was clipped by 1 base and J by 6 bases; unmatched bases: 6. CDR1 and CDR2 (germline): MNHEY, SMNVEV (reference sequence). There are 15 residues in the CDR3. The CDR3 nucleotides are TGTGCCAGCAGTTTATGGGGGACAGGGTACGATGGCTACACCTTC. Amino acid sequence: CASSLWGTGYDGYTF.

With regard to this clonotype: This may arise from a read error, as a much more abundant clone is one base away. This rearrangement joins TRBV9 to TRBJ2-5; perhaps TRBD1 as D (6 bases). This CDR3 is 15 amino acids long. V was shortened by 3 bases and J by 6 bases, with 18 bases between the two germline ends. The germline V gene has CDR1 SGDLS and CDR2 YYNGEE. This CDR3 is CASSGSGKGGQTQYF. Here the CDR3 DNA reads TGTGCCAGCAGCGGCTCCGGGAAAGGGGGACAGACCCAGTACTTC.

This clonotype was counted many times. CDR3: CASGTGGGWGREQFF. Written as DNA, the CDR3 is TGTGCCAGCGGGACAGGGGGCGGATGGGGACGCGAGCAGTTCTTC. The rearrangement links TRBV7-9 to TRBJ2-1; TRBD1 matches at 12 bases. Germline CDR1 reads SEHNR; CDR2 reads FQNEAQ (reference sequence). The CDR3 has 15 residues. After removal of 8 bases from V and 10 bases from J, the junction contained 12 bases not matched to a gene.

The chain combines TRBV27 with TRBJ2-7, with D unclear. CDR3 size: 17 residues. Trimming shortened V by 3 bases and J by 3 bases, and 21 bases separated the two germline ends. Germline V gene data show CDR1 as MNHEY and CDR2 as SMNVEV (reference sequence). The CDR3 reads CASSFSGPTFTDYEQYF. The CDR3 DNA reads TGTGCCAGCAGTTTTTCCGGGCCCACCTTTACTGACTACGAGCAGTACTTC.

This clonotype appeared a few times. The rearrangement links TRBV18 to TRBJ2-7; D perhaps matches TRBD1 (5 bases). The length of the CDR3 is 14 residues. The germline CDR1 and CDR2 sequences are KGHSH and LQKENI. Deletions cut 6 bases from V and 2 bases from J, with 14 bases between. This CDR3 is CASSHGQATYEQYF. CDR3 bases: TGTGCCAGCTCCCACGGACAAGCGACCTACGAGCAGTACTTC.

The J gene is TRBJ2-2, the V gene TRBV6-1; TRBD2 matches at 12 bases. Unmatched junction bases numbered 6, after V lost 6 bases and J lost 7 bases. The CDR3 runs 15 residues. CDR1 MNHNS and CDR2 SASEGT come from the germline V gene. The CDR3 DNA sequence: TGTGCCAGCAGCAGACTAGCGGGAGTAAGCGGGGAGCTGTTTTTT. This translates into CASSRLAGVSGELFF.

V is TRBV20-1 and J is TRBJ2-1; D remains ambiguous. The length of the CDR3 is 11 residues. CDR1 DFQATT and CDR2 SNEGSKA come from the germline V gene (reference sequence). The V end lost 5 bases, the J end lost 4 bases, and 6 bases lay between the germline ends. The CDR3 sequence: CSAVGYNEQFF. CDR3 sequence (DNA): TGCAGTGCTGTAGGGTACAATGAGCAGTTCTTC.

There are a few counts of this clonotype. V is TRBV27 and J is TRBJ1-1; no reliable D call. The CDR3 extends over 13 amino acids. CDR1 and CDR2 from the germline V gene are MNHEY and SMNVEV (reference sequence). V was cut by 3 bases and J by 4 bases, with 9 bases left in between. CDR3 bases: TGTGCCAGCAGTTTCGGGCGGGTCACTGAAGCTTTCTTT. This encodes CASSFGRVTEAFF.

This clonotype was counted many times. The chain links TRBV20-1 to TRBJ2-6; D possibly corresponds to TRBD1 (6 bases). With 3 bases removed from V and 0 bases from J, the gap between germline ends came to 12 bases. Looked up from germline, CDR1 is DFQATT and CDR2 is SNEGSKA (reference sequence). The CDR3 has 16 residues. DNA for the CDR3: TGCAGTGCTAGGCAGGGGTTCGGCTCTGGGGCCAACGTCCTGACTTTC. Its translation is CSARQGFGSGANVLTF.

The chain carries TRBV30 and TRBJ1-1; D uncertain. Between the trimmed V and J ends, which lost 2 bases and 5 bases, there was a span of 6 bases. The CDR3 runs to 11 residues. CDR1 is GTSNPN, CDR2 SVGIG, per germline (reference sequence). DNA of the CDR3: TGTGCCTGGAGTCTGGGGACTGAAGCTTTCTTT. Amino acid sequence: CAWSLGTEAFF.

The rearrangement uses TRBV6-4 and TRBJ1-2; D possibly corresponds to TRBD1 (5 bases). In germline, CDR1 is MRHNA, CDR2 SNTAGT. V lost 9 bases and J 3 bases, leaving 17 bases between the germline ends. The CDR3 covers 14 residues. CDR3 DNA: TGTGCCAGAACCCCCGGGGGGGATGACTATGGCTACACCTTC. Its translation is CARTPGGDDYGYTF.

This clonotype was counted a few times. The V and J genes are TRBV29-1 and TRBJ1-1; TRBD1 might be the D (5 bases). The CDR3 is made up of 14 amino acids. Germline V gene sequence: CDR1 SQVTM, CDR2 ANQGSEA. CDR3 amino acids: CSASRVGGSTEAFF. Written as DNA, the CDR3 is TGCAGTGCGTCGCGTGTGGGGGGTAGCACTGAAGCTTTCTTT.

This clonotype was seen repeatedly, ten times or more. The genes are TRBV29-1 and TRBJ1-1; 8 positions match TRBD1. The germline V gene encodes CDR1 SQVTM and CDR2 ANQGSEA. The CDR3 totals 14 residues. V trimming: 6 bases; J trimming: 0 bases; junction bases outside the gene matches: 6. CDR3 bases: TGCAGCGTATGGGACAGGAGGTTGAACACTGAAGCTTTCTTT. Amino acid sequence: CSVWDRRLNTEAFF.

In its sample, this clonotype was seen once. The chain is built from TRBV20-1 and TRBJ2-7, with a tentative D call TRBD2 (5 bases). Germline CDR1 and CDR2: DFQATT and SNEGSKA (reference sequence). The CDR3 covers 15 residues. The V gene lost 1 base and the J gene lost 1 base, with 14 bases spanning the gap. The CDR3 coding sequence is TGCAGTGCTAGAGGGACTGGCGCACCTTCCTACGAGCAGTACTTC. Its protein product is CSARGTGAPSYEQYF.

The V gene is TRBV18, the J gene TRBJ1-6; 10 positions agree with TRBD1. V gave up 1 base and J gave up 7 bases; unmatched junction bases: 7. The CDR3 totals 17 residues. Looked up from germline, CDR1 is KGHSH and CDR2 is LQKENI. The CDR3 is CASSPLGTGDRNSPLHF. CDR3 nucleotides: TGTGCCAGCTCACCACTCGGGACAGGGGACAGGAATTCACCCCTCCACTTT.

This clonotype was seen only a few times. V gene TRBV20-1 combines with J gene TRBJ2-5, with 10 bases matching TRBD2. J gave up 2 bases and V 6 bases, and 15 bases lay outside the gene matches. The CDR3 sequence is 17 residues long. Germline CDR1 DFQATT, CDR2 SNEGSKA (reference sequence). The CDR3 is CSARGSGGRGGQETQYF. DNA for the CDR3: TGCAGTGCCCGGGGTAGCGGGGGGAGAGGGGGGCAAGAGACCCAGTACTTC.

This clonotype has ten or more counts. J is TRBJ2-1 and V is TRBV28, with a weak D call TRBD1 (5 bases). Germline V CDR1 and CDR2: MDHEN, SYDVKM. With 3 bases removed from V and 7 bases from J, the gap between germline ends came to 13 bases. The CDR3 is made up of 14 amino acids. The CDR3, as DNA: TGTGCCAGCAGTTTGCCAGGGAATGTAAATGAGCAGTTCTTC. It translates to CASSLPGNVNEQFF.